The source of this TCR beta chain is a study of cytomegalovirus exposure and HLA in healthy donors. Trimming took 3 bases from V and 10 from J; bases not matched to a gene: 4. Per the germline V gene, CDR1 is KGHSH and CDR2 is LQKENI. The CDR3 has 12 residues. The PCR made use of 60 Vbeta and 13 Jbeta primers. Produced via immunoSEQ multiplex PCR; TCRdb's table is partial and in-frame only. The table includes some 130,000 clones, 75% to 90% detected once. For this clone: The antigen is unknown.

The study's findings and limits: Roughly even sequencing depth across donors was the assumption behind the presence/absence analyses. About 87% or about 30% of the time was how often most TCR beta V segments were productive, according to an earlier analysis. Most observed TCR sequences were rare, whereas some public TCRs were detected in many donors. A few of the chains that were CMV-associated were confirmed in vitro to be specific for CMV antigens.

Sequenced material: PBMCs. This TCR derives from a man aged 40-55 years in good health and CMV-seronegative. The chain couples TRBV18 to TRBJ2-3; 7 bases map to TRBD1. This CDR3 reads CASSPGDSAQYF. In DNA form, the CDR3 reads TGTGCCAGCTCACCCGGGGACAGTGCGCAGTATTTT.